This T cell receptor (beta chain) was sequenced during a study of T cell responses to AZD1222 COVID-19 vaccine. Study-wide background: Timing groups of about 4 and about 12 weeks for second doses were pooled.

Whole-study findings and limits: It was only a handful of AZD1222 recipients who were seropositive at baseline. Clonal diversity may have been underestimated in mostly white British donors.

Method: immunoSEQ multiplex PCR; TCRdb's copy keeps in-frame clones and lacks some. The table includes about 120,000 clones, less than 90% detected once. Note on this clone: Its target is unknown.

The input for sequencing was peripheral blood, taken on day 0 of AZD1222 vaccination. This clonotype was sampled from an adult in good health.

The CDR3 sequence is CASSRDRQEEKLFF. The CDR3 nucleotides read TGTGCCAGCTCGCGGGACAGGCAGGAGGAAAAACTGTTTTTT. The chain joins TRBV18 to TRBJ1-4, with 8 nucleotides matching TRBD1. V trimming: 6 bases; J trimming: 8 bases; junction bases outside the gene matches: 8. The CDR3 runs 14 residues. The germline gives CDR1 KGHSH, CDR2 LQKENI.